The present T cell receptor beta chain was sequenced within a study of blood T cell repertoires in COVID-19. Clones were read by immunoSEQ multiplex PCR, and TCRdb kept only the in-frame ones, dropping some. The top ten hold over 8.5% of the sample, which has under 350,000 clones, roughly 85% seen once. Germline V CDR1 and CDR2: ENHRY, SYGVKD. Losses at the gene ends were 10 bases for V and 7 bases for J; bases not matched to a gene: 6. The CDR3 consists of 15 residues. This clone was detected once. The sequence was obtained from a woman aged 45-65 years who had recovered from COVID-19. This chain links TRBV10-3 with TRBJ2-2; 16 nucleotides align to TRBD2. Material: peripheral blood. The CDR3 DNA reads TGTGCCACCGGGACTAGCGGGGGGGCCAGCGGGGAGCTGTTTTTT. This sequence encodes CATGTSGGASGELFF.